The 6 T cell receptor beta chains in this list originate from one sample, sequenced in a study of OX40 agonist ivuxolimab in advanced cancers. Sequenced by immunoSEQ multiplex PCR; TCRdb stores in-frame clones only, minus some. The data contain tens of thousands of clones, 88% of them singletons. This sample comprised CD4+ or CD8+ T cells sorted from blood, obtained in a trial of the OX40 agonist ivuxolimab. The receptors here all came from an adult with an advanced solid tumor such as melanoma, head and neck, liver or kidney cancer.

The chain is built from TRBV6-1 and TRBJ2-1; TRBD2 aligns across 9 bases. J was trimmed by 10 bases and V by 7 bases; bases with no gene match: 14. Germline V gene data show CDR1 as MNHNS and CDR2 as SASEGT. The CDR3 is made up of 15 amino acids. The CDR3 loop reads CASTLLAGPFGEQFF. The CDR3 bases are TGTGCCAGCACCCTACTAGCGGGCCCTTTTGGCGAGCAGTTCTTC.

This rearrangement joins TRBV5-6 to TRBJ1-5; D is ambiguous. This CDR3 contains 15 residues. Between the trimmed V and J ends, which lost 2 bases and 3 bases, there was a span of 12 bases. Germline lookup yields CDR1 SGHDT and CDR2 YYEEEE. CDR3 DNA sequence: TGTGCCAGCAGCTTCTTCGGGGTTTACAATCAGCCCCAGCATTTT. This translates into CASSFFGVYNQPQHF.

This chain joins TRBV6-5 and TRBJ1-2; TRBD1 might be the D (5 bases). The CDR3 contains 11 residues. Germline loops: CDR1 MNHEY, CDR2 SVGAGI. The V end lost 8 bases, the J end lost 2 bases, and 6 bases lay between the germline ends. CDR3 protein: CASWDNYGYTF. For the CDR3, the DNA is TGTGCCAGCTGGGACAACTATGGCTACACCTTC.

V and J are TRBV5-1 and TRBJ1-1; D is perhaps TRBD1 (5 bases). The germline CDR1 and CDR2 sequences are SGHRS and YFSETQ. The CDR3 sequence is 13 residues long. V gave up 4 bases and J gave up 3 bases, with 10 bases separating them. The CDR3 loop is CASSPRGDTEAFF. The DNA of the CDR3 is TGCGCCAGCAGCCCCAGAGGGGACACTGAAGCTTTCTTT.

V and J are TRBV11-3 and TRBJ1-2; maybe TRBD1 (5 bases). Germline-derived CDR1 and CDR2 are SGHNT and YENEEA. Trimming pared 5 bases from V and 12 bases from J, leaving 19 bases between. The CDR3 runs to 13 residues. CDR3 nucleotide sequence: TGTGCCAGCAGCGGCCGGGGGTGGAGGCCTCACACCTTC. As protein: CASSGRGWRPHTF.

The gene calls are TRBV10-3 and TRBJ2-7; 9 bases match TRBD1. V gave up 7 bases and J gave up 0 bases; unmatched junction bases: 7. From germline, CDR1 is ENHRY and CDR2 SYGVKD. The CDR3 is 15 amino acids. The CDR3 DNA reads as TGTGCCATCACTAACGGACAGGGGAGCTCCTACGAGCAGTACTTC. Translation gives CAITNGQGSSYEQYF.